Listed below are T cell receptor beta chains from one sample, sequenced in a study of cytomegalovirus exposure and HLA in healthy donors. Assay used: immunoSEQ multiplex PCR; TCRdb lists only in-frame clones, some missing. The sample shows about 130,000 clones, 74% of them seen only once. The sample consisted of PBMCs. The receptors were gathered from a man aged 18 to 30 in good health and CMV-seropositive. CDR3s include the opening cysteine and the closing phenylalanine or tryptophan. The order of the fields is J gene, D gene, V gene, clone size, CDR3 DNA, CDR3 protein. The D gene is left open where the match is weak. A row's size may be missing; if present it is once, few, many or a size class.

TRBJ1-1,TRBD1,TRBV6-1,NA,TGTGCCAGCATTCGACAGGGTCCTGAAGCTTTCTTT,CASIRQGPEAFF
TRBJ1-5,NA,TRBV10-3,few,TGTGCCATCAGCTTGGGGGACACAGGGCAGCCCCAGCATTTT,CAISLGDTGQPQHF
TRBJ1-2,NA,TRBV5-4,NA,TGTGCCAGCAGCACAGAGCCGTCTAACTATGGCTACACCTTC,CASSTEPSNYGYTF
TRBJ1-3,NA,TRBV11-2,few,TGTGCCAGCAGTCCAACAGGTCGTAGGGCGGGAAACACCATATATTTT,CASSPTGRRAGNTIYF
TRBJ2-7,TRBD1,TRBV2,NA,TGTGCCAGCAGTGAACAGGGGGTCGGGTACGAGCAGTACTTC,CASSEQGVGYEQYF
TRBJ2-3,TRBD1,TRBV30,NA,TGTGCCTGGACCGTAGACAGGGGGCAAGTAGATACGCAGTATTTT,CAWTVDRGQVDTQYF
TRBJ1-2,TRBD1,TRBV10-3,NA,TGTGCCATCAGCATGGCAGGGGGCGCCTACTATGGCTACACCTTC,CAISMAGGAYYGYTF
TRBJ2-7,NA,TRBV28,NA,TGTGCCAGCACCCTGACAGGGACTAGCTCCTACGAGCAGTACTTC,CASTLTGTSSYEQYF
TRBJ1-6,NA,TRBV5-8,NA,TGTGCCAGCAGCTTTCCTCCCCCCGGGTCACCCCTCCACTTT,CASSFPPPGSPLHF
TRBJ1-3,NA,TRBV5-1,NA,TGCGCCAGCAGCTCACAGGGTTATGGAAACACCATATATTTT,CASSSQGYGNTIYF
TRBJ2-5,TRBD1,TRBV7-2,NA,TGTGCCAGCAGCTACCGGGACAGAGAGACCCAGTACTTC,CASSYRDRETQYF
TRBJ2-1,NA,TRBV30,NA,TGTGCCTGGAGTAGCTGGCGGGGCGGTACCTACGACAATGAGCAGTTCTTC,CAWSSWRGGTYDNEQFF
TRBJ2-7,NA,TRBV6-5,NA,TGTGCCAGCAGTGCGACGGGTAGCTCCTACGAGCAGTACTTC,CASSATGSSYEQYF
TRBJ2-1,TRBD1,TRBV9,NA,TGTGCCAGCAGCCCCGGACAGGGGACCCCTCGTGAGCAGTTCTTC,CASSPGQGTPREQFF
TRBJ2-1,TRBD2,TRBV4-3,NA,TGCGCCAGCAGCCAGACGCCGGGACTAATAGACGATGAGCAGTTCTTC,CASSQTPGLIDDEQFF
TRBJ1-4,NA,TRBV6-5,few,TGTGCCAGCAGTTACGGCTCCTCATCAACTAATGAAAAACTGTTTTTT,CASSYGSSSTNEKLFF
TRBJ2-5,TRBD1,TRBV18,NA,TGTGCCAGCTCCGGACAGGGGTCGGTTGAGACCCAGTACTTC,CASSGQGSVETQYF
TRBJ1-1,NA,TRBV27,NA,TGTGCCAGCAGTTTCCGGGGGAGTCGTGACACTGAAGCTTTCTTT,CASSFRGSRDTEAFF
TRBJ1-1,NA,TRBV12-5,NA,TGTGCTAGTGGTCCCGCGACGGGGTGGAACACTGAAGCTTTCTTT,CASGPATGWNTEAFF
TRBJ2-5,TRBD1,TRBV6-5,NA,TGTGCCAGCTCGGGACAGGGGAGGGAGCAAGAGACCCAGTACTTC,CASSGQGREQETQYF
TRBJ2-3,NA,TRBV4-3,NA,TGCGCCAGCAGCCAAGAATACACAGGCACAGATACGCAGTATTTT,CASSQEYTGTDTQYF
TRBJ2-3,TRBD2,TRBV5-1,NA,TGCGCCAGCAGCGAGGGACTAGCGGGGAGCACAGATACGCAGTATTTT,CASSEGLAGSTDTQYF
TRBJ2-1,NA,TRBV7-2,NA,TGTGCCAGCAGCCCCCGTAGGGGCAGTAGTGAGCAGTTCTTC,CASSPRRGSSEQFF
TRBJ2-7,TRBD1,TRBV7-8,NA,TGTGCCAGCAGCCCGAACAGGGGTCGCTTCTACGAGCAGTACTTC,CASSPNRGRFYEQYF
TRBJ2-2,TRBD2,TRBV10-3,few,TGTGCCATCAGTGAGACTAGCGGGGGCCCCCTCGGGGAGCTGTTTTTT,CAISETSGGPLGELFF
TRBJ1-2,TRBD1,TRBV5-1,NA,TGCGCCAGCAGCTTGGAGGTGGACAGGGGCTATGGCTACACCTTC,CASSLEVDRGYGYTF
TRBJ2-5,NA,TRBV7-7,NA,TGTGCTAGCAGCCCGAGGTCCCGCGAGACCCAGTACTTC,CASSPRSRETQYF
TRBJ1-6,NA,TRBV11-1,NA,TGTGCCACACGACCGGGATCATCGTATAATTCACCCCTCCACTTT,CATRPGSSYNSPLHF
TRBJ2-4,NA,TRBV29-1,NA,TGCAGCGTTGAATCTCAAAACATTCAGTACTTC,CSVESQNIQYF
TRBJ2-7,NA,TRBV5-1,NA,TGCGCCAGCAGCCCCAGGACAGTCTACGAGCAGTACTTC,CASSPRTVYEQYF
TRBJ2-4,TRBD1,TRBV6-6,NA,TGTGCCAGCAGGGGACAGGGTCGAGCCAAAAACATTCAGTACTTC,CASRGQGRAKNIQYF
TRBJ1-2,NA,TRBV19,few,TGTGCCAGTAGTCTGTCGGGATCTTCTATTGATGGCTACACCTTC,CASSLSGSSIDGYTF
TRBJ2-7,NA,TRBV19,NA,TGTGCCAGTAGTATCGAACATCGGCAGGAACTCTACGAGCAGTACTTC,CASSIEHRQELYEQYF
TRBJ2-1,NA,TRBV7-9,NA,TGTGCCAGCAGCTCCTTAGCCGGCGATGAGCAGTTCTTC,CASSSLAGDEQFF
TRBJ2-7,NA,TRBV10-1,NA,TGCGCCAGCAGTGAGTCGAGACATCTGACCGAGCAGTACTTC,CASSESRHLTEQYF
TRBJ2-2,NA,TRBV5-1,NA,TGCGCCAGCAGCTCCGGGAACTCGAACACCGGGGAGCTGTTTTTT,CASSSGNSNTGELFF
TRBJ2-7,TRBD1,TRBV6-1,NA,TGTGCCAGCAGTGGTCCGGGACAGTCGCTGTACGAGCAGTACTTC,CASSGPGQSLYEQYF
TRBJ1-1,NA,TRBV18,NA,TGTGCCAGCAAACCGGGACTGAGCACTGAAGCTTTCTTT,CASKPGLSTEAFF
TRBJ1-4,TRBD1,TRBV5-1,NA,TGCGCCAGCAGATTGGAGGGGGCGCCTTATGAAAAACTGTTTTTT,CASRLEGAPYEKLFF
TRBJ2-7,NA,TRBV11-2,NA,TGTGCCAGCAGCTCCATGTCAGGGGTTGGGTACGAGCAGTACTTC,CASSSMSGVGYEQYF
TRBJ2-3,TRBD2,TRBV5-4,NA,TGTGCCAGCAGCAGGGGGGGACTAGCGGGTAGCACAGATACGCAGTATTTT,CASSRGGLAGSTDTQYF
TRBJ2-7,TRBD2,TRBV25-1,NA,TGTGCCAGCAGTCTAATGGGGAGGGCCTCCGAGCAGTACTTC,CASSLMGRASEQYF
TRBJ1-6,TRBD1,TRBV6-5,few,TGTGCCAGCAGGTGGACAGGGGGTGGTAATTCACCCCTCCACTTT,CASRWTGGGNSPLHF
TRBJ1-1,NA,TRBV29-1,NA,TGCAGCGTTGATGTCAGGGGAAACACTGAAGCTTTCTTT,CSVDVRGNTEAFF
TRBJ2-7,TRBD1,TRBV6-5,once,TGTGCCAGCAGTTACGACAGGGGTTCCTACGAGCAGTACTTC,CASSYDRGSYEQYF
TRBJ1-1,NA,TRBV5-1,NA,TGCGCCAGCAGCCCGACTGCTCGCACACGGAACACTGAAGCTTTCTTT,CASSPTARTRNTEAFF
TRBJ1-4,TRBD1,TRBV9,NA,TGTGCCAGCAGCCCTCGGGACAGGGAAAATGAAAAACTGTTTTTT,CASSPRDRENEKLFF
TRBJ2-2,TRBD1,TRBV18,NA,TGTGCCAGCTCTCTCAATCGACAGGGAGCGAACACCGGGGAGCTGTTTTTT,CASSLNRQGANTGELFF
TRBJ2-1,NA,TRBV7-9,NA,TGTGCCAGCAGCCCTGACAGGCACAATGAGCAGTTCTTC,CASSPDRHNEQFF
TRBJ1-1,NA,TRBV6-5,NA,TGTGCCAGCAGTTACGATCTTGGGGGCACTGGTGAAGCTTTCTTT,CASSYDLGGTGEAFF
TRBJ2-6,TRBD1,TRBV29-1,NA,TGCAGCGTTATAGACAGGGGGCGATCTGGGGCCAACGTCCTGACTTTC,CSVIDRGRSGANVLTF
TRBJ2-7,NA,TRBV4-1,NA,TGCGCCAGCAGCCAAGATGTAGCCCCGGGTTCCTACGAGCAGTACTTC,CASSQDVAPGSYEQYF
TRBJ2-7,TRBD2,TRBV29-1,NA,TGCAGCGTTGAGGGCGGGGAGGGAAACTACGAGCAGTACTTC,CSVEGGEGNYEQYF
TRBJ2-7,NA,TRBV5-5,NA,TGTGCCAGCAGCTTGGGAGGACAGTCCTACGAGCAGTACTTC,CASSLGGQSYEQYF
TRBJ1-6,NA,TRBV6-5,NA,TGTGCCAGCAGTGCCCCGGGGGGGAGTAATTCACCCCTCCACTTT,CASSAPGGSNSPLHF
TRBJ2-7,TRBD2,TRBV5-4,few,TGTGCCAGCAGCTTGGGGGCGGGAGGCTCCTACGAGCAGTACTTC,CASSLGAGGSYEQYF
TRBJ1-1,NA,TRBV2,few,TGTGCCAGCAGTGAAGCGCTTCCAGGATACACTGAAGCTTTCTTT,CASSEALPGYTEAFF
TRBJ1-5,TRBD1,TRBV6-6,few,TGTGCCAGCAGCATACCGGGACAGGGGGCATCTCAGCCCCAGCATTTT,CASSIPGQGASQPQHF
TRBJ1-4,TRBD1,TRBV28,NA,TGTGCCAGCAGTATAACCGGGACAGGGAATGAAAAACTGTTTTTT,CASSITGTGNEKLFF
TRBJ2-7,TRBD2,TRBV30,NA,TGTGCCCGCACTAGCGGCAGCTCCTACGAGCAGTACTTC,CARTSGSSYEQYF